These 3 T cell receptor beta chains share one sample of origin, sequenced in a study of T-cell memory formation after mild COVID-19. MiXCR, applied by TCRdb to the 5' RACE reads, yields one record per CDR3 protein. Among about 200,000 distinct CDR3 sequences, 9.5% were seen once, and the ten largest hold around 3.3%. Sample: PBMCs or a T cell subset sorted from them (not recorded which). These receptors came from a man aged 18 to 30 who had mild COVID-19 (a few samples of this study predate the infection). Cell type and time point are not known.

The table lists this clonotype with a few counts. This sequence joins TRBV4-3 and TRBJ1-4; perhaps TRBD1 as D (6 bases). V lost 4 bases, J lost 1 base, and 13 bases lay in between. CDR1 is LGHNA and CDR2 is YSLEER in the germline V gene. This CDR3 region has 16 residues. The CDR3 loop reads CASSPWGRETNEKLFF. The CDR3 DNA sequence: TGCGCCAGCAGCCCATGGGGGCGAGAAACTAATGAAAAACTGTTTTTT.

This rearrangement joins TRBV7-3 to TRBJ2-1; TRBD1 agrees at 10 bases. This CDR3 spans 17 amino acids. Germline trimming cut 5 bases from V and 1 base from J; bases unmatched to any gene: 8. Germline V CDR1 and CDR2: SGHTA, FQGTGA. The CDR3 DNA reads TGTGCCAGCAGCCCGGGACAGGGGAGAGGGTCCTACAATGAGCAGTTCTTC. Amino acids: CASSPGQGRGSYNEQFF.

This clonotype was picked up many times. This chain connects TRBV20-1 to TRBJ1-1; D not certain. Germline values: CDR1 DFQATT, CDR2 SNEGSKA (reference sequence). The germline V and J ends were trimmed by 6 bases and 0 bases, with 17 bases remaining between them. There are 15 residues in the CDR3. This chain's CDR3 is CSAPIVGLMNTEAFF. CDR3 bases: TGCAGTGCCCCTATAGTCGGGCTAATGAACACTGAAGCTTTCTTT.